Listed here are 17 T cell receptor beta chains from one sample, sequenced in a study of preoperative IRX-2 immunotherapy in early breast cancer. The assay was immunoSEQ multiplex PCR, and TCRdb's table has in-frame clones only and misses some. This table has approximately 27,000 clones, 75% to 85% appearing once. As for treatment: preoperative locoregional IRX-2 cytokine immunotherapy. The specimen was lymph node tissue, collected after IRX-2 immunotherapy. Receptors originate from a human donor with breast cancer.

This clone has a handful of counts. V is TRBV19 and J is TRBJ1-5, with D unresolved. Germline loops: CDR1 LNHDA, CDR2 SQIVND (reference sequence). V was cut by 3 bases and J by 2 bases, with 11 bases left in between. The CDR3 extends over 15 amino acids. The CDR3 loop reads CASSIVRGGNQPQHF. CDR3 coding DNA: TGTGCCAGTAGTATTGTTCGGGGTGGCAATCAGCCCCAGCATTTT. The full variable domain, with the rest looked up from reference TRBV19 and TRBJ1-5, is DGGITQSPKYLFRKEGQNVTLSCEQNLNHDAMYWYRQDPGQGLRLIYYSQIVNDFQKGDIAEGYSVSREKKESFPLTVTSAQKNPTAFYLCASSIVRGGNQPQHFGDGTRLSIL.

The rearrangement uses TRBV6-8 and TRBJ1-6, with D unclear. CDR1 is MNHGY, CDR2 SAAAGT, per germline. Trimming cost V 7 bases and J 7 bases, with 8 bases left between them. The CDR3 consists of 12 residues. The CDR3 sequence is CASNLQNSPLHF. The CDR3 bases are TGTGCCAGCAATCTACAGAATTCACCCCTCCACTTT.

The chain recombines TRBV18 with TRBJ2-7; 8 nucleotides agree with TRBD1. Germline V gene data show CDR1 as KGHSH and CDR2 as LQKENI. The CDR3 consists of 14 residues. J gave up 2 bases and V 3 bases, and 3 bases lay outside the gene matches. CDR3: CASSPGQGPYEQYF. CDR3 sequence (DNA): TGTGCCAGCTCACCCGGACAGGGCCCCTACGAGCAGTACTTC.

V is TRBV6-7 and J is TRBJ1-1; D call uncertain. TRBV6-7 carries the ORF label, with uncertain function. The CDR3 runs 15 residues. V was cut by 6 bases and J by 0 bases, with 14 bases left in between. CDR3 residues: CASRPTLTMNTEAFF. The CDR3 nucleotides are TGTGCCAGCAGACCGACGTTGACCATGAACACTGAAGCTTTCTTT.

V usage is TRBV29-1 and J usage is TRBJ1-1; TRBD1 matches 9 bases. V was clipped by 3 bases and J by 5 bases; unmatched bases: 7. This CDR3 spans 14 amino acids. In germline, CDR1 is SQVTM, CDR2 ANQGSEA. CDR3 coding DNA: TGCAGCGTTGACCAGACAGGGGGGAGTACTGAAGCTTTCTTT. Protein product: CSVDQTGGSTEAFF.

The chain uses TRBV19 and TRBJ2-3; no clear D. Trimming took 7 bases from V and 1 from J, leaving 12 bases between them. The CDR3 is 14 amino acids. The germline V gene encodes CDR1 LNHDA and CDR2 SQIVND (reference sequence). CDR3 residues: CASNWGRGTDTQYF. CDR3 coding DNA: TGTGCCAGTAACTGGGGTAGGGGCACAGATACGCAGTATTTT.

This clone showed up just once. The chain is built from TRBV19 and TRBJ1-5; D perhaps matches TRBD1 (6 bases). Trimming took off 6 bases at V and 4 bases at J, with 10 bases between the two ends. This CDR3 is 13 amino acids long. The germline V gene encodes CDR1 LNHDA and CDR2 SQIVND (reference sequence). The CDR3 nucleotides read TGTGCCAGTAGCGGGACACATAATCAGCCCCAGCATTTT. This translates into CASSGTHNQPQHF.

The chain carries TRBV19 and TRBJ1-4; 8 positions match TRBD1. The J segment lost 7 bases and the V segment lost 4 bases, leaving 11 bases of the junction unmatched. Germline V gene sequence: CDR1 LNHDA, CDR2 SQIVND (reference sequence). This CDR3 spans 16 amino acids. The CDR3 loop reads CASSRTGRGRIEKLFF. CDR3 nucleotides: TGTGCCAGTAGTAGGACGGGCAGGGGGCGAATTGAAAAACTGTTTTTT.

The rearrangement links TRBV5-1 to TRBJ2-2; D is unresolved. Germline CDR1 SGHRS, CDR2 YFSETQ. The germline V and J ends were trimmed by 1 base and 2 bases, with 12 bases remaining between them. The CDR3 consists of 16 residues. CDR3 nucleotide sequence: TGCGCCAGCAGCTTGAACGCGCTACAAAACACCGGGGAGCTGTTTTTT. Its translation: CASSLNALQNTGELFF.

V and J are TRBV18 and TRBJ1-5, with D possibly TRBD1 on 6 matching bases. Per germline, CDR1 KGHSH and CDR2 LQKENI. This CDR3 is built from 14 residues. Trimming took off 5 bases at V and 3 bases at J, with 11 bases between the two ends. Here the CDR3 DNA reads TGTGCCAGCTCATCGACAGGTTACAATCAGCCCCAGCATTTT. Translation gives CASSSTGYNQPQHF.

The chain joins TRBV30 to TRBJ1-5; D is perhaps TRBD1 (6 bases). Germline assignment: CDR1 GTSNPN and CDR2 SVGIG (reference sequence). The length of the CDR3 is 13 residues. Trimming left V 2 bases short and J 7 bases short, with 12 bases between. CDR3 amino acids: CAWSFQGIQPQHF. The CDR3 nucleotides read TGTGCCTGGAGTTTTCAGGGGATCCAGCCCCAGCATTTT.

Remarks on this clone: The junction departs from the called germline gene at one end, perhaps through a read error. The V and J genes are TRBV11-3 and TRBJ1-4, with D possibly matching TRBD1 (5 bases). The CDR3 is 15 residues long. Germline CDR1 reads SGHNT; CDR2 reads YENEEA. CDR3 residues: CASSLGAATNEKLFF. The CDR3 bases are TGTGCCAGCAGTTTAGGGGCTGCAACTAATGAAAAACTGTTTTTT.

This chain connects TRBV12-2 to TRBJ1-1. TRBV12-2 counts as a pseudogene. This CDR3 spans 17 amino acids. The CDR3 DNA reads TGTGCAAGTCGCTTACCCCGGTGGTCGTTTGGGAACACTGAAGCTTTCTTT. Translation gives CASRLPRWSFGNTEAFF.

The chain uses TRBV5-1 and TRBJ2-3, with 11 bases fitting TRBD2. V lost 4 bases to trimming and J lost 6 bases; unmatched junction nucleotides: 4. The length of the CDR3 is 14 residues. Looked up from germline, CDR1 is SGHRS and CDR2 is YFSETQ. The CDR3: CASSASGGPDTQYF. For the CDR3, the DNA is TGCGCCAGCAGCGCTAGCGGGGGGCCGGATACGCAGTATTTT. The full variable domain, rest sourced from reference TRBV5-1 and TRBJ2-3, is KAGVTQTPRYLIKTRGQQVTLSCSPISGHRSVSWYQQTPGQGLQFLFEYFSETQRNKGNFPGRFSGRQFSNSRSEMNVSTLELGDSALYLCASSASGGPDTQYFGPGTRLTVL.

This sequence joins TRBV19 and TRBJ1-5, with D perhaps matching TRBD1 (6 bases). V shed 4 bases and J shed 3 bases, with 13 bases lying between them. The CDR3 has 15 amino acids. CDR1 LNHDA and CDR2 SQIVND come from the germline V gene (reference sequence). The CDR3 protein is CASSTSTGANQPQHF. CDR3 coding DNA: TGTGCCAGTAGTACCTCGACAGGAGCCAATCAGCCCCAGCATTTT.

The rearrangement links TRBV28 to TRBJ1-2; tentatively, D is TRBD1 (6 bases). V was shortened by 7 bases and J by 5 bases, with 17 bases between the two germline ends. The CDR3 covers 14 residues. Germline V gene data show CDR1 as MDHEN and CDR2 as SYDVKM. The DNA for the CDR3 is TGTGCCAGCACCATGGGGGGGGCAGTTTATGGCTACACCTTC. Translated, it gives CASTMGGAVYGYTF.

The chain joins TRBV30 to TRBJ2-1; D remains unclear. The germline V and J ends were trimmed by 8 bases and 9 bases, with 17 bases remaining between them. The CDR3 extends over 12 amino acids. Germline CDR1 is GTSNPN and CDR2 is SVGIG (reference sequence). This chain's CDR3 is CAGSRLAAEQFF. CDR3 DNA sequence: TGTGCCGGTAGTCGTCTGGCAGCTGAGCAGTTCTTC.